The 31 T cell receptor beta chains below were found in one sample sequenced in a study of OX40 agonist ivuxolimab in advanced cancers. Data came from immunoSEQ multiplex PCR; TCRdb stores just in-frame clones and leaves some out. The table lists some 60,000 clones, just over 90% of them singletons. Specimen: CD4+ or CD8+ T cells sorted from blood, collected in a trial of the OX40 agonist ivuxolimab. These receptors all stem from an adult with an advanced solid tumor such as melanoma, head and neck, liver or kidney cancer.

V is TRBV4-2 and J is TRBJ1-2; no definite D call. CDR1 LGHNA and CDR2 YNFKEQ come from the germline V gene. The CDR3 extends over 14 amino acids. V lost 5 bases and J 4 bases, leaving 14 bases between the germline ends. The CDR3 DNA follows: TGTGCCAGCAGCTTAGAACAACAGATCTATGGCTACACCTTC. This translates into CASSLEQQIYGYTF.

This clone was detected once. The chain uses TRBV19 and TRBJ2-7, with 7 bases matching TRBD1. Trimming cost V 9 bases and J 3 bases; bases outside gene matches: 8. Germline V gene sequence: CDR1 LNHDA, CDR2 SQIVND (reference sequence). The CDR3 loop spans 13 amino acids. In nucleotides, the CDR3 is TGTGCCAGCCGGGACAGAAGCAACTACGAGCAGTACTTC. This translates into CASRDRSNYEQYF.

The CDR3 DNA is TGCAGTGCCCAGGGGAATGAAAAACTGTTTTTT. This translates into CSAQGNEKLFF. This chain uses TRBV20-1 with TRBJ1-4; D may be TRBD1 (6 bases). This CDR3 has 11 amino acids. Germline CDR1 is DFQATT and CDR2 is SNEGSKA (reference sequence). V was shortened by 6 bases and J by 5 bases, with 7 bases between the two germline ends.

The chain links TRBV4-1 to TRBJ1-1; a weak D match, TRBD1 (6 bases). V lost 2 bases, J lost 1 base, and 11 bases lay in between. CDR1 is MGHRA and CDR2 is YSYEKL in the germline V gene. The CDR3 has 15 residues. CDR3: CASSQIEGGNTEAFF. CDR3 nucleotides: TGCGCCAGCAGCCAAATAGAGGGGGGGAACACTGAAGCTTTCTTT.

The J gene is TRBJ1-1, the V gene TRBV27, with D possibly being TRBD1 (5 bases). Trimming removed 5 bases from V and 0 bases from J, with 19 bases in between. The CDR3 runs 17 residues. Germline V gene sequence: CDR1 MNHEY, CDR2 SMNVEV (reference sequence). CDR3 protein: CASSLVGGGGMNTEAFF. The CDR3 DNA sequence: TGTGCCAGCAGTCTCGTGGGGGGTGGAGGGATGAACACTGAAGCTTTCTTT.

V and J are TRBV28 and TRBJ1-2; the D gene is possibly TRBD1 (6 bases). Trimming removed 5 bases from V and 0 bases from J, with 10 bases in between. Germline CDR1 and CDR2: MDHEN and SYDVKM. The CDR3 sequence is 14 residues long. The CDR3 DNA reads as TGTGCCAGCAGTACAACAGGGTCTAACTATGGCTACACCTTC. Its protein is CASSTTGSNYGYTF.

This clone was observed a few times. The same CDR3 is also encoded by other DNA sequences in this sample. This CDR3 is CASRGEVEKLFF. CDR3 nucleotides: TGTGCCAGTCGGGGGGAAGTGGAAAAACTGTTTTTT. The chain has TRBV6-5 and TRBJ1-4; possible D gene TRBD1, 5 bases. Germline V CDR1 and CDR2: MNHEY, SVGAGI. The CDR3 has 12 amino acids. V lost 9 bases and J 8 bases, leaving 13 bases between the germline ends.

The chain recombines TRBV6-1 with TRBJ1-1; the D is unclear. The germline V and J ends were trimmed by 0 bases and 5 bases, with 10 bases remaining between them. The germline V gene encodes CDR1 MNHNS and CDR2 SASEGT. This CDR3 spans 14 amino acids. CDR3 sequence reads: CASSEAVLGTEAFF. The CDR3 DNA sequence: TGTGCCAGCAGTGAAGCGGTCCTGGGGACTGAAGCTTTCTTT.

This sequence joins TRBV9 and TRBJ2-3; TRBD1 might be the D (6 bases). CDR1 and CDR2 (germline): SGDLS, YYNGEE. The CDR3 consists of 14 residues. The germline V and J ends were trimmed by 6 bases and 0 bases, with 11 bases remaining between them. The CDR3 loop reads CASNPGQSTDTQYF. CDR3 DNA sequence: TGTGCCAGCAACCCGGGACAAAGCACAGATACGCAGTATTTT.

The chain recombines TRBV9 with TRBJ2-7; D is unclear. Germline CDR1 is SGDLS and CDR2 is YYNGEE. Trimming shortened V by 4 bases and J by 2 bases, and 16 bases separated the two germline ends. The CDR3 is 15 amino acids. The CDR3 protein is CASSPEPDGAYEQYF. CDR3 DNA: TGTGCCAGCAGCCCTGAACCAGACGGAGCCTACGAGCAGTACTTC.

This chain connects TRBV15 to TRBJ2-2; D is ambiguous. V was clipped by 1 base and J by 6 bases, with 18 bases between them. The CDR3 spans 17 residues. Germline V gene lookup returns CDR1 LNHNV and CDR2 YYDKDF (reference sequence). This CDR3 reads CATSRGRSSSTPGELFF. The DNA for the CDR3 is TGTGCCACCAGCAGAGGAAGGAGTAGCAGTACCCCCGGGGAGCTGTTTTTT.

The rearrangement joins TRBV11-2 to TRBJ1-5, with a possible D match to TRBD1 (6 bases). The germline CDR1 and CDR2 sequences are SGHAT and FQNNGV. V was trimmed by 0 bases and J by 7 bases, leaving 13 bases between them. The CDR3 length is 15 residues. CDR3 nucleotides: TGTGCCAGCAGCTTAGAGGGGGCAGGTGAACAGCCCCAGCATTTT. It is translated as CASSLEGAGEQPQHF.

The genes are TRBV6-5 and TRBJ2-2; TRBD1 matches 9 bases. The V gene's germline CDR1 is MNHEY and CDR2 SVGAGI. The trim removed 6 bases at V and 6 bases at J, leaving 5 bases unmatched. CDR3 length equals 14 residues. The CDR3 reads CASSPRTGAGELFF. Here the CDR3 DNA reads TGTGCCAGCAGCCCTCGGACAGGGGCCGGGGAGCTGTTTTTT.

The table lists this clone with a count of one. The rearrangement joins TRBV7-9 to TRBJ2-5, with 10 bases lining up with TRBD2. The CDR3 is made up of 16 amino acids. CDR1 is SEHNR and CDR2 is FQNEAQ in the germline V gene (reference sequence). V dropped 3 bases and J dropped 1; count of bases not matched to a gene: 5. CDR3 sequence reads: CASSLGSGGFQETQYF. CDR3 in DNA: TGTGCCAGCAGCTTGGGTAGCGGGGGGTTCCAAGAGACCCAGTACTTC.

The chain uses TRBV6-6 and TRBJ1-5, with TRBD1 matching 9 bases. The CDR3 is 11 residues long. Looked up from germline, CDR1 is MNHNY and CDR2 is SVGAGI (reference sequence). Unmatched junction bases numbered 2, after V lost 6 bases and J lost 11 bases. CDR3 residues: CASSRDRAQHF. For the CDR3, the DNA is TGTGCCAGCAGCCGGGACAGGGCCCAGCATTTT.

This rearrangement joins TRBV28 to TRBJ2-7; 7 bases line up with TRBD1. The CDR3 has 14 amino acids. Per germline, CDR1 MDHEN and CDR2 SYDVKM. V gave up 7 bases and J gave up 3 bases; unmatched junction bases: 9. CDR3 sequence: CASTLRDSYYEQYF. DNA of the CDR3: TGTGCCAGCACCCTCCGGGACAGCTACTACGAGCAGTACTTC.

This chain joins TRBV10-1 and TRBJ2-7, with D possibly being TRBD1 (5 bases). The CDR3 extends over 14 amino acids. CDR1 is WNHNN and CDR2 is SYGVQD in the germline V gene (reference sequence). Deletions cut 3 bases from V and 1 base from J, with 10 bases between. The CDR3 sequence: CASSDGRASYEQYF. As DNA, the CDR3 is TGCGCCAGCAGTGACGGCAGGGCTTCCTACGAGCAGTACTTC.

This clone was observed once. The CDR3 coding sequence is TGTGCCAGCAGTGACGGCTATGAGCAGTTCTTC. Translated, it gives CASSDGYEQFF. The V call is TRBV2, the J call TRBJ2-1; the D is unclear. The CDR3 is made up of 11 amino acids. Trimming left V 3 bases short and J 8 bases short, with 5 bases between. From germline, CDR1 is SNHLY and CDR2 FYNNEI.

V usage is TRBV15 and J usage is TRBJ2-7, with 10 positions matching TRBD2. J gave up 3 bases and V 1 base, and 6 bases lay outside the gene matches. The CDR3 is made up of 16 amino acids. The germline gives CDR1 LNHNV, CDR2 YYDKDF (reference sequence). The CDR3 spells CATSRVETSGFYEQYF. In DNA form, the CDR3 reads TGTGCCACCAGCAGAGTAGAGACTAGCGGGTTCTACGAGCAGTACTTC.

The rearrangement joins TRBV5-4 to TRBJ2-7, with D possibly being TRBD1 (5 bases). With 5 bases removed from V and 7 bases from J, the gap between germline ends came to 13 bases. The V gene's germline CDR1 is SGHNT and CDR2 YYREEE (reference sequence). This CDR3 spans 12 amino acids. The CDR3 DNA is TGTGCCAGCAGATTTACAGGTGAAGAGCAGTACTTC. Its protein is CASRFTGEEQYF.

This chain uses TRBV7-6 with TRBJ1-5, with D perhaps matching TRBD1 (5 bases). Germline-derived CDR1 and CDR2 are SGHVS and FNYEAQ. This CDR3 is built from 14 residues. Trimming left V 1 base short and J 7 bases short, with 11 bases between. CDR3: CASSLGGGAQPQHF. In DNA, the CDR3 is TGTGCCAGCAGCTTAGGGGGTGGGGCCCAGCCCCAGCATTTT.

This chain connects TRBV4-1 to TRBJ2-7, with D unresolved. This CDR3 has 13 amino acids. CDR1 and CDR2 (germline): MGHRA, YSYEKL. V shed 1 base and J shed 3 bases, with 7 bases lying between them. CDR3 amino acids: CASSQGTGYEQYF. In DNA, the CDR3 is TGCGCCAGCAGCCAAGGGACGGGCTACGAGCAGTACTTC.

The chain joins TRBV15 to TRBJ1-2; D remains ambiguous. The germline V gene encodes CDR1 LNHNV and CDR2 YYDKDF (reference sequence). Trimming shortened V by 0 bases and J by 6 bases, and 8 bases separated the two germline ends. This CDR3 is built from 13 residues. CDR3 residues: CATSRDLPDGYTF. CDR3 nucleotides: TGTGCCACCAGCAGAGATCTTCCGGATGGCTACACCTTC.

The chain links TRBV6-1 to TRBJ1-2; 12 nucleotides align to TRBD1. Losses at the gene ends were 6 bases for V and 7 bases for J; bases not matched to a gene: 9. This CDR3 has 15 amino acids. Germline V gives CDR1 MNHNS, CDR2 SASEGT. CDR3 loop: CASSLGTGGQGGYTF. In DNA form, the CDR3 reads TGTGCCAGCAGCCTAGGGACAGGGGGCCAGGGTGGCTACACCTTC.

This sequence joins TRBV5-8 and TRBJ1-1; D gene uncertain. Germline CDR1 is SGHTS and CDR2 is YDEGEE. The CDR3 length is 14 residues. The V end was cut by 1 base, the J end by 1 base, with 8 bases between. CDR3 protein: CASSLPRPNTEAFF. DNA for the CDR3: TGTGCCAGCAGCTTGCCCAGACCGAACACTGAAGCTTTCTTT.

The V gene is TRBV7-9, the J gene TRBJ2-5; maybe TRBD1 (6 bases). Germline lookup yields CDR1 SEHNR and CDR2 FQNEAQ (reference sequence). The V end lost 3 bases, the J end lost 5 bases, and 16 bases lay between the germline ends. The length of the CDR3 is 15 residues. CDR3 protein: CASSFGWEGGETQYF. The CDR3 DNA follows: TGTGCCAGCAGCTTTGGTTGGGAAGGGGGTGAGACCCAGTACTTC. Based on the CDR3 plus reference TRBV7-9 and TRBJ2-5, the full variable domain is DTGVSQNPRHKITKRGQNVTFRCDPISEHNRLYWYRQTLGQGPEFLTYFQNEAQLEKSRLLSDRFSAERPKGSFSTLEIQRTEQGDSAMYLCASSFGWEGGETQYFGPGTRLLVL.

The chain links TRBV7-3 to TRBJ2-3; 11 bases agree with TRBD2. The germline gives CDR1 SGHTA, CDR2 FQGTGA. The CDR3 sequence is 16 residues long. The V gene end was trimmed by 2 bases and the J gene end by 2 bases; junction bases not matched to a gene: 3. CDR3 DNA sequence: TGTGCCAGCAGCTTAGCACTAGCGGGGGACACAGATACGCAGTATTTT. This translates into CASSLALAGDTDTQYF.

V gene TRBV9 combines with J gene TRBJ2-7; D not resolved. V lost 3 bases to trimming and J lost 5 bases, with 15 bases between them. The CDR3 is made up of 14 amino acids. The germline V gene encodes CDR1 SGDLS and CDR2 YYNGEE. The CDR3 DNA reads as TGTGCCAGCAGCGCCGGCCATGGTACGGACGAGCAGTACTTC. It is translated as CASSAGHGTDEQYF.

This sequence joins TRBV13 and TRBJ1-5, with 8 bases identical to TRBD1. Trimming removed 0 bases from V and 1 base from J; junction bases left unmatched: 5. The CDR3 length is 17 residues. Germline V gives CDR1 PRHDT, CDR2 FYEKMQ (reference sequence). The CDR3 sequence: CASSLGRYRGSNQPQHF. CDR3 in DNA: TGTGCCAGCAGCTTAGGCCGTTACAGGGGGAGCAATCAGCCCCAGCATTTT.

A single count supports this clone. V is TRBV6-1 and J is TRBJ1-1; D unresolved. Deletions cut 0 bases from V and 3 bases from J, with 5 bases between. This CDR3 is built from 13 residues. Germline CDR1 and CDR2: MNHNS and SASEGT. CDR3 DNA: TGTGCCAGCAGTGAAGCTGACCACACTGAAGCTTTCTTT. Translation: CASSEADHTEAFF.

The chain couples TRBV27 to TRBJ2-7, with D possibly TRBD1 on 5 matching bases. Germline loops: CDR1 MNHEY, CDR2 SMNVEV (reference sequence). V was pared by 5 bases and J by 0 bases, with 14 bases between. The CDR3 is 15 residues long. The CDR3 is CASSNSTASSYEQYF. CDR3 nucleotide sequence: TGTGCCAGCAGTAACTCGACAGCAAGCTCCTACGAGCAGTACTTC.